These 15 T cell receptor beta chains share one sample of origin, sequenced in a study of T cell responses to AZD1222 COVID-19 vaccine. Sequencing used immunoSEQ multiplex PCR; TCRdb keeps in-frame clones, though not all of them. The sample holds approximately 190,000 clones, under 95% seen once. The source material was peripheral blood, sampled on day 0 of AZD1222 vaccination. The receptors come from an adult in good health.

This clone was counted a single time. The V gene is TRBV7-2, the J gene TRBJ2-3; 7 nucleotides line up with TRBD1. Germline CDR1 and CDR2: SGHTA and FQGNSA. The CDR3 totals 14 residues. Unmatched junction bases numbered 3, after V lost 3 bases and J lost 3 bases. The CDR3 DNA is TGTGCCAGCAGCTTTCAGACAGGGACAGATACGCAGTATTTT. This translates into CASSFQTGTDTQYF.

This clone was detected only once. The rearrangement uses TRBV5-1 and TRBJ1-2, with 8 nucleotides matching TRBD1. The CDR3 loop spans 15 amino acids. The germline CDR1 and CDR2 sequences are SGHRS and YFSETQ. V trimming: 4 bases; J trimming: 0 bases; junction bases outside the gene matches: 5. The CDR3 sequence is CASSQGTGANYGYTF. CDR3 coding DNA: TGCGCCAGCAGCCAAGGGACAGGAGCTAACTATGGCTACACCTTC.

This clone has only one observation. The chain employs TRBV29-1 and TRBJ1-4, with D maybe TRBD1 (5 bases). Germline assignment: CDR1 SQVTM and CDR2 ANQGSEA. The CDR3 is made up of 13 amino acids. Trimming removed 4 bases from V and 7 bases from J, with 13 bases in between. CDR3 nucleotides: TGCAGCGTTGGTGAAGGGGCGGGTGAAAAACTGTTTTTT. The encoded protein is CSVGEGAGEKLFF.

The J gene is TRBJ2-1, the V gene TRBV5-4; the match to TRBD2 covers 10 bases. V was pared by 2 bases and J by 4 bases, with 6 bases of the junction left unmatched. This CDR3 is 16 amino acids long. Looked up from germline, CDR1 is SGHNT and CDR2 is YYREEE (reference sequence). In nucleotides, the CDR3 is TGTGCCAGCAGCTTTTTTTCTAGCGGGAGTTACAATGAGCAGTTCTTC. Its protein is CASSFFSSGSYNEQFF.

The rearrangement links TRBV6-2 or TRBV6-3 to TRBJ1-5; 8 nucleotides agree with TRBD1. V shed 6 bases and J 5 bases; nucleotides not matched to a gene: 6. Germline V gene data show CDR1 as MNHEY and CDR2 as SVGEGT. The CDR3 has 14 amino acids. For the CDR3, the DNA is TGTGCCAGCAGCGACTCAGGGGGCTATCAGCCCCAGCATTTT. It yields the protein CASSDSGGYQPQHF.

The V and J genes are TRBV18 and TRBJ1-1; D is unresolved. V was trimmed by 6 bases and J by 1 base, leaving 15 bases between them. Germline V CDR1 and CDR2: KGHSH, LQKENI. This CDR3 spans 15 amino acids. CDR3 loop: CASSLGKGSNTEAFF. The DNA for the CDR3 is TGTGCCAGCTCGCTAGGGAAGGGTTCGAACACTGAAGCTTTCTTT.

V and J are TRBV4-3 and TRBJ1-1; 8 bases are a match to TRBD1. This CDR3 region has 14 residues. V lost 0 bases, J lost 7 bases, and 4 bases stayed unmatched. The germline gives CDR1 LGHNA, CDR2 YSLEER. CDR3 DNA sequence: TGCGCCAGCAGCCAAGATCGCGGACAGGGTGAAGCTTTCTTT. This gives the protein CASSQDRGQGEAFF.

V is TRBV6-1 and J is TRBJ2-1; D is perhaps TRBD1 (5 bases). Germline V gene data show CDR1 as MNHNS and CDR2 as SASEGT. Trimming removed 3 bases at V and 3 bases at J, with 15 bases between. CDR3 length: 16 residues. DNA of the CDR3: TGTGCCAGCAGTGAGACTCACTCAGGGTTCTACAATGAGCAGTTCTTC. As protein: CASSETHSGFYNEQFF.

This clone was observed a handful of times. J is TRBJ2-7 and V is TRBV7-9; no reliable D call. In germline, CDR1 is SEHNR, CDR2 FQNEAQ (reference sequence). The CDR3 consists of 13 residues. Trimming cost V 4 bases and J 1 base, with 8 bases left between them. In DNA, the CDR3 is TGTGCCAGCAGCTCGTCTAGATCCTACGAGCAGTACTTC. This codes for CASSSSRSYEQYF. The whole variable domain, remainder taken from reference TRBV7-9 and TRBJ2-7, is DTGVSQNPRHKITKRGQNVTFRCDPISEHNRLYWYRQTLGQGPEFLTYFQNEAQLEKSRLLSDRFSAERPKGSFSTLEIQRTEQGDSAMYLCASSSSRSYEQYFGPGTRLTVT.

This clone was counted only a few times. The J gene is TRBJ1-2, the V gene TRBV7-2; D might be TRBD1 (6 bases). The CDR3 loop spans 13 amino acids. V lost 1 base, J lost 4 bases, and 7 bases lay in between. Germline assignment: CDR1 SGHTA and CDR2 FQGNSA. The CDR3 nucleotides read TGTGCCAGCAGCTTAGGACAGGTCTATGGCTACACCTTC. It codes for CASSLGQVYGYTF.

The genes are TRBV18 and TRBJ2-1, with 7 positions matching TRBD1. The trim removed 3 bases at V and 7 bases at J, leaving 3 bases unmatched. The length of the CDR3 is 13 residues. Germline values: CDR1 KGHSH, CDR2 LQKENI. CDR3: CASSPGQVNEQFF. As DNA, the CDR3 is TGTGCCAGCTCACCCGGACAGGTTAATGAGCAGTTCTTC.

The chain links TRBV27 to TRBJ1-1, with D tentatively TRBD1 (5 bases). Germline CDR1 and CDR2: MNHEY and SMNVEV (reference sequence). This CDR3 contains 15 residues. V was clipped by 5 bases and J by 4 bases, with 17 bases between them. CDR3 protein: CASSPLTLRGTEAFF. The CDR3 DNA reads TGTGCCAGCAGTCCGTTGACGTTGAGGGGCACTGAAGCTTTCTTT.

The chain combines TRBV4-1 with TRBJ1-4; D remains ambiguous. The V end lost 1 base, the J end lost 5 bases, and 8 bases lay between the germline ends. The germline gives CDR1 MGHRA, CDR2 YSYEKL. CDR3 length equals 14 residues. Here the CDR3 DNA reads TGCGCCAGCAGCCAAGGACTTGGCAATGAAAAACTGTTTTTT. As protein: CASSQGLGNEKLFF.

This chain connects TRBV3-1 (or the pseudogene TRBV3-2) to TRBJ1-4; D is uncertain. CDR1 is LGHDT and CDR2 is YNNKEL in the germline V gene (reference sequence). V lost 0 bases, J lost 8 bases, and 1 base lay in between. This CDR3 region has 11 residues. The CDR3 here is CASSQEEKLFF. As DNA, the CDR3 is TGTGCCAGCAGCCAAGAAGAAAAACTGTTTTTT.

CDR3 loop: CASSFSYDPRANEKLFF. Written as DNA, the CDR3 is TGTGCCAGCAGTTTTAGCTACGACCCCCGGGCTAATGAAAAACTGTTTTTT. The rearrangement links TRBV28 to TRBJ1-4, with D uncertain. CDR1 and CDR2 (germline): MDHEN, SYDVKM. The CDR3 is made up of 17 amino acids. With 3 bases removed from V and 3 bases from J, the gap between germline ends came to 17 bases.